Below are 32 T cell receptor beta chains sequenced from a single sample in a study of T cell clones after liver transplantation. Method: immunoSEQ multiplex PCR; TCRdb's copy keeps in-frame clones and lacks some. The sample has more than 2,000 clones; 20% to 25% are singletons. No antigens are known for them. TCRbeta sequences of proliferating CFSE-low MLR cells were labeled alloreactive. The specimen was CD8+ T cells from cultured PBMCs. These receptors all come from a human patient who received a liver transplant. Some of these T cells may belong to the graft donor.

The V gene is TRBV7-2, the J gene TRBJ1-1; D unresolved. Trimming cost V 7 bases and J 1 base, with 10 bases left between them. The CDR3 covers 13 residues. The germline V gene has CDR1 SGHTA and CDR2 FQGNSA. CDR3 loop: CASNPRQNTEAFF. The CDR3 DNA sequence: TGTGCCAGCAACCCAAGACAGAACACTGAAGCTTTCTTT.

The chain links TRBV5-4 to TRBJ2-2; 9 positions agree with TRBD1. This CDR3 is built from 16 residues. Germline trimming cut 4 bases from V and 5 bases from J; bases unmatched to any gene: 9. Germline CDR1 and CDR2: SGHNT and YYREEE (reference sequence). The DNA of the CDR3 is TGTGCCAGCAGCCCTCCTACAGGGGGCCGGACCGGGGAGCTGTTTTTT. It translates to CASSPPTGGRTGELFF.

The chain uses TRBV6-6 and TRBJ1-1; D not certain. The length of the CDR3 is 13 residues. Between the trimmed V and J ends, which lost 2 bases and 3 bases, there was a span of 7 bases. Per germline, CDR1 MNHNY and CDR2 SVGAGI (reference sequence). For the CDR3, the DNA is TGTGCCAGCAGTTACACGGCTTACACTGAAGCTTTCTTT. Its protein is CASSYTAYTEAFF.

By sample share, this clone is medium-sized. This chain links TRBV9 with TRBJ1-4; maybe TRBD1 (5 bases). Trimming stripped 0 bases from V and 0 bases from J, with 6 bases between. Germline V lookup: CDR1 SGDLS, CDR2 YYNGEE. This CDR3 is 15 amino acids long. In nucleotides, the CDR3 is TGTGCCAGCAGCGTAGAGGGGACAACTAATGAAAAACTGTTTTTT. Its protein is CASSVEGTTNEKLFF.

This clone was found many times. Other DNA sequences from this sample encode an identical CDR3 as well. The gene calls are TRBV28 and TRBJ1-2; possibly TRBD1 for D (5 bases). V was cut by 5 bases and J by 8 bases, with 18 bases left in between. The V gene's germline CDR1 is MDHEN and CDR2 SYDVKM. The CDR3 contains 14 residues. The CDR3 protein is CASSPRGGVGGYTF. CDR3 in DNA: TGTGCCAGCAGTCCCCGGGGCGGGGTGGGGGGCTACACCTTC.

Concerning this clone itself: The likely explanation is a read error, given a far larger clone one base away. The chain recombines TRBV30 with TRBJ1-1; D uncertain. Germline CDR1 reads GTSNPN; CDR2 reads SVGIG (reference sequence). The CDR3 has 12 amino acids. The CDR3 DNA sequence: TGTGCCTGGGATTACGGACCCTCTGAAGATTTCTTT. This encodes CAWDYGPSEDFF.

Remarks on this clone: This likely reflects a read error, since a far larger clone is one base away. This chain links TRBV27 with TRBJ1-5; no reliable D call. From germline, CDR1 is MNHEY and CDR2 SMNVEV (reference sequence). This CDR3 is built from 15 residues. CDR3 sequence reads: CARSFRGFSNQPQHF. The DNA of the CDR3 is TGTGCCCGCAGTTTCCGGGGTTTTAGCAATCAGCCCCAGCATTTT.

This chain uses TRBV7-4 with TRBJ1-2, with unresolved D. Between the trimmed V and J ends, which lost 5 bases and 4 bases, there was a span of 23 bases. Per germline, CDR1 SGHVT and CDR2 SQSDAQ. The CDR3 is 17 amino acids. The CDR3 nucleotides are TGTGCCAGCAGCCCAAGCATTCCAGCTCGAAAGACCTATGGCTACACCTTC. Protein sequence: CASSPSIPARKTYGYTF.

This clone was found a few times. J is TRBJ2-1 and V is TRBV5-7; 8 bases are shared with TRBD2. TRBV5-7 is annotated as an ORF whose role is uncertain. Trimming removed 2 bases from V and 12 bases from J; junction bases left unmatched: 1. The CDR3 runs to 11 residues. The CDR3 reads CASSFGGVQFF. CDR3 sequence (DNA): TGTGCCAGCAGCTTCGGGGGGGTGCAGTTCTTC.

The chain joins TRBV5-1 to TRBJ1-1; D is unclear. The CDR3 extends over 11 amino acids. CDR1 SGHRS and CDR2 YFSETQ come from the germline V gene. The germline V and J ends were trimmed by 7 bases and 4 bases, with 8 bases remaining between them. Here the CDR3 reads CASSAGTEAFF. DNA for the CDR3: TGCGCCAGCTCCGCGGGCACTGAAGCTTTCTTT.

The chain joins TRBV20-1 to TRBJ2-3; unclear D gene. Per the germline V gene, CDR1 is DFQATT and CDR2 is SNEGSKA (reference sequence). The CDR3 totals 11 residues. V shed 3 bases and J shed 7 bases, with 8 bases lying between them. CDR3: CSASLHNTQYF. DNA for the CDR3: TGCAGTGCTAGTTTACATAATACGCAGTATTTT.

The rearrangement links TRBV28 to TRBJ2-5; maybe TRBD1 (5 bases). The V and J ends lost 2 bases and 5 bases respectively, with 15 bases between them. Looked up from germline, CDR1 is MDHEN and CDR2 is SYDVKM. This CDR3 region has 15 residues. The CDR3 DNA is TGTGCCAGCAGTTTACCGTACTCAGGGTGGGAGACCCAGTACTTC. Encoded protein: CASSLPYSGWETQYF. The whole variable domain, filled in from reference TRBV28 and TRBJ2-5, reads DVKVTQSSRYLVKRTGEKVFLECVQDMDHENMFWYRQDPGLGLRLIYFSYDVKMKEKGDIPEGYSVSREKKERFSLILESASTNQTSMYLCASSLPYSGWETQYFGPGTRLLVL.

The gene calls are TRBV2 and TRBJ2-6; D unclear. The length of the CDR3 is 19 residues. Trimming pared 5 bases from V and 5 bases from J, leaving 25 bases between. Germline V gene lookup returns CDR1 SNHLY and CDR2 FYNNEI. This chain's CDR3 is CASSMECYRYKSRANVLTF. In DNA form, the CDR3 reads TGTGCCAGCAGTATGGAATGTTACCGATACAAAAGTCGGGCCAACGTCCTGACTTTC.

The rearrangement links TRBV9 to TRBJ1-3, with 7 bases lining up with TRBD1. The CDR3 length is 17 residues. Germline assignment: CDR1 SGDLS and CDR2 YYNGEE. Germline trimming cut 4 bases from V and 1 base from J; bases unmatched to any gene: 11. CDR3 bases: TGTGCCAGCAGCCCCAGGACAGGTCCGATTTCTGGAAACACCATATATTTT. Translation gives CASSPRTGPISGNTIYF.

This chain connects TRBV6-4 to TRBJ2-1, with TRBD2 matching over 9 bases. The CDR3 totals 15 residues. Trimming removed 5 bases from V and 0 bases from J; junction bases left unmatched: 2. CDR1 and CDR2 (germline): MRHNA, SNTAGT. In nucleotides, the CDR3 is TGTGCCAGCAGTCTTAGCGGGAGCTCCTACAATGAGCAGTTCTTC. Amino acids: CASSLSGSSYNEQFF.

This chain connects TRBV6-5 to TRBJ1-1, with 7 bases fitting TRBD1. Trimming at V came to 6 bases and at J to 3 bases, leaving 10 bases not matched to a gene. Germline-derived CDR1 and CDR2 are MNHEY and SVGAGI. The CDR3 has 15 residues. The CDR3 DNA follows: TGTGCCAGCAGCCTCGCGGAAGGGGGCCACACTGAAGCTTTCTTT. Protein: CASSLAEGGHTEAFF.

This clone was detected only a few times. The V gene is TRBV5-8, the J gene TRBJ1-1, with D unresolved. Looked up from germline, CDR1 is SGHTS and CDR2 is YDEGEE. V was pared by 4 bases and J by 6 bases, with 13 bases between. The CDR3 spans 13 residues. CDR3 sequence reads: CASSPRGFSEAFF. CDR3 nucleotide sequence: TGTGCCAGCAGCCCTCGCGGGTTCTCTGAAGCTTTCTTT.

By share, this clone counts as medium-sized. The rearrangement uses TRBV7-9 and TRBJ1-1; a weak D match, TRBD1 (6 bases). V was trimmed by 1 base and J by 3 bases, leaving 12 bases between them. Germline V gene lookup returns CDR1 SEHNR and CDR2 FQNEAQ (reference sequence). CDR3 length: 15 amino acids. The CDR3 DNA reads TGTGCCAGCAGCTTAGGAATCCACAGGGACACTGAAGCTTTCTTT. Encoded protein: CASSLGIHRDTEAFF.

A remark on this clone: This may be a read error, as it is one base from a much larger clone. This rearrangement joins TRBV30 to TRBJ2-7, with a tentative D call TRBD2 (5 bases). Germline assignment: CDR1 GTSNPN and CDR2 SVGIG (reference sequence). CDR3 length: 14 residues. The CDR3 DNA follows: TGTGCCTGGAATATGGTAGCGCGAAACTACGAGCATTACTTC. Residues: CAWNMVARNYEHYF.

This chain joins TRBV12-2 and TRBJ2-7; the table calls TRBD2, which could not be checked here. TRBV12-2 is flagged as a pseudogene. The CDR3 consists of 14 residues. The CDR3 sequence: CASSFFRDSLEQYF. The CDR3 DNA reads TGTGCCAGCAGTTTTTTCCGGGACTCTCTCGAGCAGTACTTC.

This clone turned up a few times. Possible read error: a much larger clone is one base away. This chain uses TRBV11-2 with TRBJ2-6; TRBD2 matches at 9 bases. The V segment lost 11 bases and the J segment 0 bases; nucleotides outside the gene matches: 11. Germline CDR1 and CDR2: SGHAT and FQNNGV. The CDR3 is 17 residues long. Here the CDR3 reads CARGGAQVSSGANVLTF. The DNA of the CDR3 is TGTGCCCGCGGGGGGGCACAGGTTAGCTCTGGGGCCAACGTCCTGACTTTC.

In its sample, this clone was seen a few times. The V and J genes are TRBV30 and TRBJ1-2, with D possibly matching TRBD1 (6 bases). CDR1 is GTSNPN, CDR2 SVGIG, per germline (reference sequence). Trimming took off 0 bases at V and 2 bases at J, with 13 bases between the two ends. There are 15 residues in the CDR3. This CDR3 reads CAWSVRLRGNYGYTF. For the CDR3, the DNA is TGTGCCTGGAGTGTACGGCTAAGGGGGAACTATGGCTACACCTTC.

Only a few counts were recorded for this clone. This chain connects TRBV6-9 to TRBJ2-7; 10 nucleotides match TRBD2. This CDR3 has 14 amino acids. Germline CDR1 reads MNHGY; CDR2 reads SVAAGI. V gave up 8 bases and J gave up 0 bases; unmatched junction bases: 4. CDR3 amino acids: CASGTSASSYEQYF. CDR3 coding DNA: TGTGCCAGCGGGACTAGCGCCAGCTCCTACGAGCAGTACTTC.

This rearrangement joins TRBV9 to TRBJ2-1, with D possibly being TRBD1 or TRBD2 (5 bases each). There are 19 residues in the CDR3. V gave up 0 bases and J gave up 3 bases, with 22 bases separating them. Germline V lookup: CDR1 SGDLS, CDR2 YYNGEE. CDR3 in DNA: TGTGCCAGCAGCGTAGCTAGAGAAAGGGGAAGCGGAGACTACAATGAGCAGTTCTTC. Translating gives CASSVARERGSGDYNEQFF.

The chain has TRBV19 and TRBJ2-1; TRBD2 agrees at 14 bases. Germline loops: CDR1 LNHDA, CDR2 SQIVND (reference sequence). Losses at the gene ends were 1 base for V and 12 bases for J; bases not matched to a gene: 17. The CDR3 covers 19 residues. In nucleotides, the CDR3 is TGTGCCAGTAGTATAGTATCGGGGGAGCCGGGACTAGCGGGAGTTGGGCAGTTCTTC. Translation gives CASSIVSGEPGLAGVGQFF.

By share, this clone counts as medium-sized. V is TRBV28 and J is TRBJ2-5; 9 bases fit TRBD2. From germline, CDR1 is MDHEN and CDR2 SYDVKM. V lost 6 bases and J lost 2; bases outside the gene matches: 7. The CDR3 runs to 15 residues. The CDR3: CASRRLAETQETQYF. CDR3 in DNA: TGTGCCAGCAGAAGACTAGCGGAGACTCAAGAGACCCAGTACTTC.

The chain employs TRBV5-6 and TRBJ2-1; D call uncertain. The length of the CDR3 is 13 residues. V was clipped by 4 bases and J by 5 bases, with 10 bases between them. Germline lookup yields CDR1 SGHDT and CDR2 YYEEEE. The CDR3 DNA reads TGTGCCAGCAGCCCCCGGCTGGACAATGAGCAGTTCTTC. This gives the protein CASSPRLDNEQFF.

In regard to this clone: A much larger clone is a single base away; this may be a read error. This chain connects TRBV28 to TRBJ2-1; unclear D gene. Per the germline V gene, CDR1 is MDHEN and CDR2 is SYDVKM. The CDR3 has 14 amino acids. The CDR3 spells CASSFYKSNNEQVF. As DNA, the CDR3 is TGTGCCAGCAGTTTCTACAAGAGTAACAATGAGCAGGTCTTC.

This clone appeared a few times. The gene calls are TRBV15 and TRBJ2-3, with 9 bases that match TRBD2. Germline loops: CDR1 LNHNV, CDR2 YYDKDF (reference sequence). This CDR3 is built from 16 residues. With 1 base clipped from V and 4 bases from J, the junction kept 6 bases outside the gene matches. The CDR3 here is CATSRAQTSGPDTQYF. The CDR3 bases are TGTGCCACCAGCAGAGCCCAGACTAGCGGCCCAGATACGCAGTATTTT.

Turning to this clone: This may stem from a read error, because a much larger clone lies one nucleotide away. This sample also contains other DNA sequences that code for the same CDR3. The chain couples TRBV4-1 to TRBJ2-7; D is ambiguous. The germline CDR1 and CDR2 sequences are MGHRA and YSYEKL. With 1 base removed from V and 4 bases from J, the gap between germline ends came to 11 bases. CDR3 size: 14 residues. The CDR3 DNA follows: TGCGCCAGCAGCCAAGGGCCGGTGAGATACGAGCAGTACTTC. Protein sequence: CASSQGPVRYEQYF.

This clone was picked up a small number of times. V is TRBV6-6 and J is TRBJ2-7, with a weak D call TRBD1 (5 bases). V was shortened by 2 bases and J by 2 bases, with 7 bases between the two germline ends. This CDR3 spans 13 amino acids. CDR1 and CDR2 (germline): MNHNY, SVGAGI (reference sequence). In DNA, the CDR3 is TGTGCCAGCAGTTACGGGGCTACCTACGAGCAGTACTTC. Translation gives CASSYGATYEQYF.

The table lists this clone with a few counts. This rearrangement joins TRBV4-2 to TRBJ1-1; D is possibly TRBD1 (5 bases). The length of the CDR3 is 16 residues. Trimming left V 5 bases short and J 4 bases short, with 20 bases between. CDR1 is LGHNA, CDR2 YNFKEQ, per germline. Written as DNA, the CDR3 is TGTGCCAGCAGCTTATCGTCGGGGGAGAGAGGCACTGAAGCTTTCTTT. Residues: CASSLSSGERGTEAFF.